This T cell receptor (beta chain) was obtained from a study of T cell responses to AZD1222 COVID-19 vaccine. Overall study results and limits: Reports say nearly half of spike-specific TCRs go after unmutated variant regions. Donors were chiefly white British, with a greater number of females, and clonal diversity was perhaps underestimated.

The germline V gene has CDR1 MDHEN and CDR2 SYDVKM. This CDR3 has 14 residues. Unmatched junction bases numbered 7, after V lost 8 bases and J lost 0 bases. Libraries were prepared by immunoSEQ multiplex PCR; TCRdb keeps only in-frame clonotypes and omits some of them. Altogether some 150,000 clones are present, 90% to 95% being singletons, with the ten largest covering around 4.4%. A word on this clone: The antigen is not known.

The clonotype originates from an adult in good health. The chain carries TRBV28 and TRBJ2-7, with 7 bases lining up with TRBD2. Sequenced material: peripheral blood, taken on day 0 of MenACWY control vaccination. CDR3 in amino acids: CASPPSGNSYEQYF. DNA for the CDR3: TGTGCCAGCCCTCCTAGCGGTAACTCCTACGAGCAGTACTTC.